Listed here is a single T cell receptor beta chain. The antigen is not known. This CDR3 is built from 14 residues. Germline values: CDR1 MGHDK, CDR2 SYGVNS. The V end lost 3 bases, the J end lost 2 bases, and 10 bases lay between the germline ends. This specimen comes from a study of CD8 T cells in Susac syndrome. Turning to the study itself: At the time their blood was drawn, patients with Susac syndrome were either therapy-naive, on corticosteroids (with some of them also receiving intravenous immunoglobulin), or on intravenous immunoglobulin alone. General study results and limits: Across the total CD8+ repertoires, sixteen Susac-specific public clones were found. The CD8+ TEMRA repertoires yielded a few such clones.

When the RNA was reverse transcribed, random hexamers were used with an input of 0.5 to 1 ug. Across 54 Vbeta and 13 Jbeta, TCR beta CDR3 was amplified with immunoSEQ multiplex PCR. TCRdb reprocessed the immunoSEQ multiplex PCR reads via MiXCR and lists one record per CDR3 protein. There are under 95,000 distinct CDR3 sequences in the sample; 95% occur only once, and approximately 0.47% lies in the top ten. The source material was CD8+ T cells from PBMCs. V usage is TRBV25-1 and J usage is TRBJ2-5; D gene ambiguous. The receptor was isolated from a human donor with Susac syndrome. CDR3 in amino acids: CASSDLARQETQYF. CDR3 in DNA: TGTGCCAGCAGTGATCTGGCCAGGCAAGAGACCCAGTACTTC.